Listed below are T cell receptor beta chains from one sample, sequenced in a study of breast tumors, draining lymph nodes, adjacent tissues. TCRdb ran MiXCR on the multiplex PCR reads and lists one entry per CDR3 protein. Of 150,000 to 200,000 distinct CDR3 sequences detected, 30% to 35% appear once; the ten largest clones hold around 4%. The sequencing sample was made of axillary lymph node tissue. The receptor set was obtained from a female donor with breast cancer. Some clones in this sample may be carry-over from other donors' samples. The CDR3 runs from the conserved cysteine through the conserved F or W. D genes are given only for firm matches. Only some rows state a clone size, as once, few, many or a class for expanded clones.

cdr3_length	d_call	clone_size	v_call	j_call	cdr3_aa	cdr3_nt
15	.	many	TRBV4-1	TRBJ1-6	CASSQVQRGSSPLHF	TGCGCCAGCAGCCAAGTTCAAAGGGGGAGCTCACCCCTCCACTTT
13	TRBD1	many	TRBV12-5	TRBJ1-2	CASGREGGEGYTF	TGTGCTAGTGGCCGCGAAGGGGGCGAAGGCTACACCTTC
17	.	many	TRBV5-1	TRBJ2-1	CASSFGPLARAYNEQFF	TGCGCCAGCAGCTTTGGGCCCCTGGCTCGGGCGTACAATGAGCAGTTCTTC
14	.	many	TRBV11-3	TRBJ2-7	CASSPGGGFSEQYF	TGTGCCAGCAGCCCCGGGGGTGGGTTCTCCGAGCAGTACTTC
15	.	many	TRBV20-1	TRBJ2-3	CSASVGTPGENTQYF	TGCAGTGCTTCCGTCGGGACCCCCGGGGAGAATACGCAGTATTTT
14	TRBD2	many	TRBV2	TRBJ2-3	CASRGLAGTDTQYF	TGTGCCAGCAGGGGACTAGCGGGGACAGATACGCAGTATTTT
14	.	many	TRBV20-1	TRBJ1-5	CSPISVGVNQPQHF	TGCAGTCCTATCTCTGTGGGGGTCAATCAGCCCCAGCATTTT
13	.	many	TRBV4-1	TRBJ2-1	CASSSGSYNEQFF	TGCGCCAGCAGCTCGGGATCCTACAATGAGCAGTTCTTC
16	TRBD1	once	TRBV29-1	TRBJ2-3	CSVNQGAGGLADTQYF	TGCAGCGTTAACCAGGGGGCGGGTGGTTTGGCAGATACGCAGTATTTT
14	.	few	TRBV4-2	TRBJ1-1	CASSQDRGSTEAFF	TGTGCCAGCAGCCAAGATCGAGGAAGCACTGAAGCTTTCTTT
13	.	many	TRBV12-3/TRBV12-4	TRBJ1-6	CASSFQGLSPLHF	TGTGCCAGCAGTTTCCAGGGGCTGTCACCCCTCCACTTT
12	.	.	TRBV11-2	TRBJ2-5	CASSLDSGALFF	TGTGCCAGCAGCTTAGATTCCGGGGCGCTGTTCTTC
10	.	.	TRBV20-1	TRBJ2-5	CSASWGTQYF	TGCAGTGCTAGTTGGGGGACCCAGTACTTC
14	.	.	TRBV7-9	TRBJ1-1	CASSLGGLRTEAFF	TGTGCCAGCAGCTTGGGGGGGTTGAGGACTGAAGCTTTCTTT
19	TRBD2	.	TRBV7-9	TRBJ2-4	CASSPLGGRGILAKNIQYF	TGTGCCAGCAGCCCTCTTGGGGGGAGGGGAATTTTAGCCAAAAACATTCAGTACTTC
16	.	.	TRBV24-1	TRBJ2-2	CATSDWGRTNTGVLFF	TGTGCCACCAGTGATTGGGGCAGAACGAACACCGGGGTGCTGTTTTTT
15	TRBD1	many	TRBV15	TRBJ2-2	CATSREGQGHGELFF	TGTGCCACCAGCAGAGAAGGACAGGGACACGGGGAGCTGTTTTTT
13	.	.	TRBV29-1	TRBJ2-5	CSVVQGDQEIQYF	TGCAGCGTTGTGCAGGGAGACCAAGAGATCCAGTACTTC
13	.	many	TRBV10-2	TRBJ2-7	CASRTGTSYEQYF	TGCGCCAGCAGAACCGGGACGTCCTACGAGCAGTACTTC
12	.	many	TRBV14	TRBJ2-1	CASSGRYNEQFF	TGTGCCAGCAGCGGACGGTACAATGAGCAGTTCTTC
14	TRBD1	many	TRBV6-5	TRBJ2-7	CASRTRDRLGEQYF	TGTGCCAGCAGGACCCGGGACAGGCTTGGCGAGCAGTACTTC
15	TRBD2	.	TRBV24-1	TRBJ2-3	CATTSSGGGADTQYF	TGTGCCACCACCTCTAGCGGGGGGGGCGCAGATACGCAGTATTTT
16	TRBD1	many	TRBV6-6	TRBJ2-3	CASSHSTGVVTDTQYF	TGTGCCAGCAGTCACTCGACAGGGGTAGTTACAGATACGCAGTATTTT
14	TRBD2	.	TRBV10-3	TRBJ2-7	CACMGSGSSYEQYF	TGTGCCTGCATGGGAAGCGGGAGCTCCTACGAGCAGTACTTC
12	TRBD1	many	TRBV3-1	TRBJ1-2	CASSRQGDGYTF	TGTGCCAGCAGCCGACAGGGTGATGGCTACACCTTC
16	TRBD2	few	TRBV6-2/TRBV6-3	TRBJ2-1	CASSYRTSGTNNEQFF	TGTGCCAGCAGTTACAGGACTAGCGGGACTAACAATGAGCAGTTCTTC
12	.	many	TRBV19	TRBJ1-3	CASSPTGNTIYF	TGTGCCAGTAGTCCTACTGGAAACACCATATATTTT
15	.	.	TRBV12-3/TRBV12-4	TRBJ2-2	CASSLVGSNTGELFF	TGTGCCAGCAGTTTGGTGGGGTCGAACACCGGGGAGCTGTTTTTT
19	.	many	TRBV6-2/TRBV6-3	TRBJ2-6	CASSTRTATSPSGANVLTF	TGTGCCAGCAGTACGCGGACAGCCACTTCCCCCTCTGGGGCCAACGTCCTGACTTTC
13	.	many	TRBV6-5	TRBJ2-7	CASTRRGRSEQYF	TGTGCCAGCACCCGACGGGGGCGCTCCGAGCAGTACTTC
14	.	.	TRBV5-6	TRBJ1-2	CASSLAGPNYGYTF	TGTGCCAGCAGCCTAGCGGGACCCAACTATGGCTACACCTTC
14	TRBD1	many	TRBV20-1	TRBJ2-7	CSARSRDSSSEQYF	TGCAGTGCTAGATCCCGGGACAGCTCCTCCGAGCAGTACTTC
15	TRBD1	many	TRBV6-2/TRBV6-3	TRBJ2-5	CASSRPTGVRETQYF	TGTGCCAGCAGTCGACCGACAGGGGTGAGGGAGACCCAGTACTTC
12	.	.	TRBV7-3	TRBJ1-2	CASSSGPSGNTF	TGTGCCAGCAGCTCAGGACCGTCTGGAAACACCTTC
14	TRBD2	.	TRBV7-8	TRBJ2-1	CASGAGRAFDEQFF	TGTGCCAGCGGGGCAGGGAGGGCCTTCGATGAGCAGTTCTTC
15	TRBD2	.	TRBV12-3/TRBV12-4	TRBJ2-1	CASSFFGGADNEQFF	TGTGCCAGCAGTTTCTTCGGGGGGGCCGACAATGAGCAGTTCTTC
12	.	many	TRBV20-1	TRBJ1-2	CSARSVDLLETF	TGCAGTGCTAGATCTGTCGACCTGCTGGAGACCTTC
14	.	few	TRBV19	TRBJ1-1	CASSSNVGNTEAFF	TGTGCCAGTAGCTCAAACGTTGGGAACACTGAAGCTTTCTTT
14	.	.	TRBV5-1	TRBJ2-2	CASKRGELAGELFF	TGCGCCAGCAAAAGGGGGGAACTTGCCGGGGAGCTGTTTTTT
15	TRBD2	.	TRBV29-1	TRBJ2-2	CSVPGLADNTGELFF	TGCAGCGTTCCGGGACTAGCGGACAACACCGGGGAGCTGTTTTTT
14	.	many	TRBV9	TRBJ2-5	CASSANEGLETQYF	TGTGCCAGCAGCGCAAACGAGGGTCTAGAGACCCAGTACTTC
13	.	many	TRBV20-1	TRBJ1-5	CSASLQFNQPQHF	TGCAGTGCTAGCTTGCAGTTCAATCAGCCCCAGCATTTT
16	.	many	TRBV6-6	TRBJ1-4	CASSPPQVAGFEKLFF	TGTGCCAGCAGTCCGCCACAGGTCGCCGGTTTTGAAAAACTGTTTTTT
16	TRBD1	.	TRBV7-2	TRBJ1-5	CASSSTGGSSNQPQHF	TGTGCCAGCAGCTCAACAGGGGGATCTAGCAATCAGCCCCAGCATTTT
21	.	.	TRBV9	TRBJ2-3	CASSIYLCSVAGGGTTDTQYF	.
19	TRBD2	.	TRBV14	TRBJ2-3	CASSGSAPGGVRSTDTQYF	TGTGCCAGCTCAGGAAGTGCCCCTGGGGGGGTGCGAAGCACAGATACGCAGTATTTT
16	.	.	TRBV19	TRBJ1-5	CASNTGMGGKDPPQHF	TGTGCCAGTAACACAGGGATGGGAGGGAAGGATCCGCCCCAGCATTTT
15	.	.	TRBV28	TRBJ2-5	CASSRLFGVEETQYF	TGTGCCAGCAGTCGGCTCTTCGGGGTGGAGGAGACCCAGTACTTC